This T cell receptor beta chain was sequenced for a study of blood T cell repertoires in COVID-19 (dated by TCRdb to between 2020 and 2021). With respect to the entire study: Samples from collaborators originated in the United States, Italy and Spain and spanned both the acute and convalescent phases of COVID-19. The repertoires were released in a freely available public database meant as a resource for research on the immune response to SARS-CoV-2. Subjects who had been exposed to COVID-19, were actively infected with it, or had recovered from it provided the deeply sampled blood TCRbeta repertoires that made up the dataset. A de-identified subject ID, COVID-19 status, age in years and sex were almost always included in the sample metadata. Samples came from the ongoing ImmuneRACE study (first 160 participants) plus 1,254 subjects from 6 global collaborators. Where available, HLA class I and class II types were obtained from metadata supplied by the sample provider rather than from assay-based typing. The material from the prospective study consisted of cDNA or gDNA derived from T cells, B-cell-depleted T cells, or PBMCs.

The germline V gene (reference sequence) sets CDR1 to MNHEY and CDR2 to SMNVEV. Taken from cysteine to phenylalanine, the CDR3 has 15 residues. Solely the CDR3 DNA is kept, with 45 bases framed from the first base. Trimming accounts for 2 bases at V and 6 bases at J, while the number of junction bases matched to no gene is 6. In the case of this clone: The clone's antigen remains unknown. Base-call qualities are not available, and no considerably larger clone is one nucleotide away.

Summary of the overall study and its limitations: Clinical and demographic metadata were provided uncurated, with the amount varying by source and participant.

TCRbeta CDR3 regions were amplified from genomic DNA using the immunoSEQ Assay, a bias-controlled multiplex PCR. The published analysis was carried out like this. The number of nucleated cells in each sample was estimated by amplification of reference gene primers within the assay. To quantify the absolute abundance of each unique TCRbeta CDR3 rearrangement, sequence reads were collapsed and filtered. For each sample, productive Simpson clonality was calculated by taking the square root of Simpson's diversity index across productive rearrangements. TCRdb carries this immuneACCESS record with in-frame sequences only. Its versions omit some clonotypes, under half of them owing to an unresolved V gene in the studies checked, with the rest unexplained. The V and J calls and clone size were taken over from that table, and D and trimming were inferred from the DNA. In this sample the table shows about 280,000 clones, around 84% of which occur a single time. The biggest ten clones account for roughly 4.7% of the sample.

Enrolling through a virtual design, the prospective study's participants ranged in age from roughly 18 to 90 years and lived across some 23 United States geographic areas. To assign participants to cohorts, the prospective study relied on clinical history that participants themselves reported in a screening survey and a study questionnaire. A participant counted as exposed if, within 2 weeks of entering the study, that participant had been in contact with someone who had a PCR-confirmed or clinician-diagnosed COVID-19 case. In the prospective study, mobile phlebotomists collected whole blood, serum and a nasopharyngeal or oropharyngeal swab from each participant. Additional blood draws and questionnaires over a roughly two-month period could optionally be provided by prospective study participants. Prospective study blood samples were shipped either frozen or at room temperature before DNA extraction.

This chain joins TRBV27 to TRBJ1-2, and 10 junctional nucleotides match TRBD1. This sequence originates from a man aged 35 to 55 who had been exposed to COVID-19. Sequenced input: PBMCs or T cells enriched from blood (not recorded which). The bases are TGTGCCAGCAGTTTAAGGGGGACAGGGGACGATGGCTACACCTTC. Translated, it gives CASSLRGTGDDGYTF.